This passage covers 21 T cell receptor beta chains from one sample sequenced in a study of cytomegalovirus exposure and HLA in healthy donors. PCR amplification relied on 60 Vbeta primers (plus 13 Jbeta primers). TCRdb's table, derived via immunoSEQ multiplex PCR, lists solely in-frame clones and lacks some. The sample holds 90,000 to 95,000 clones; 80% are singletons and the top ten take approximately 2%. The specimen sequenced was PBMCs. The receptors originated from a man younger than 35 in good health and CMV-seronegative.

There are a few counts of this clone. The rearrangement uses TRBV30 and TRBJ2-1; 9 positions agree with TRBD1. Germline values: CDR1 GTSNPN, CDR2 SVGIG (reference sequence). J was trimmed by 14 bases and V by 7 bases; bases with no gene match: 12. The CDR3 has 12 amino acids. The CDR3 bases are TGTGCCTTCGATCCGGGACAGGGCTTAGAGTTCTTC. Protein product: CAFDPGQGLEFF.

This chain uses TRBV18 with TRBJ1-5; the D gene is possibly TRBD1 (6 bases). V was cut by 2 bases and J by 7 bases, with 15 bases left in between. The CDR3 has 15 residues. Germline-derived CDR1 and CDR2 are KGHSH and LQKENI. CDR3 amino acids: CASSPGGFGRQPQHF. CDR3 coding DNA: TGTGCCAGCTCACCAGGGGGCTTTGGTCGGCAGCCCCAGCATTTT.

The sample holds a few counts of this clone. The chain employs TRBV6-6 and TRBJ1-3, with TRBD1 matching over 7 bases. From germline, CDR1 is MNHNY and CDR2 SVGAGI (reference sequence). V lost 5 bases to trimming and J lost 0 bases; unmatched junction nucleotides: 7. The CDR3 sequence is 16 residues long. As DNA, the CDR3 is TGTGCCAGCAGTACCTCCGGGACAGCCTCTGGAAACACCATATATTTT. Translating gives CASSTSGTASGNTIYF.

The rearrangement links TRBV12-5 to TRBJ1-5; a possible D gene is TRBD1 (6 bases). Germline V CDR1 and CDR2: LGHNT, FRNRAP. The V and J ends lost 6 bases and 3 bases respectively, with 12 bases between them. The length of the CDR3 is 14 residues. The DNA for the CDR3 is TGTGCTAGTGGCGGCAGGGACAACAATCAGCCCCAGCATTTT. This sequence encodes CASGGRDNNQPQHF.

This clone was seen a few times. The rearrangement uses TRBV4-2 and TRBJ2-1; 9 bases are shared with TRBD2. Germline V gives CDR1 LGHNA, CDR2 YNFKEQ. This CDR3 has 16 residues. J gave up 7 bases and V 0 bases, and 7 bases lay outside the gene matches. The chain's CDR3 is CASSQDLGGGANEQFF. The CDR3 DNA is TGTGCCAGCAGCCAAGACCTGGGCGGGGGGGCAAATGAGCAGTTCTTC.

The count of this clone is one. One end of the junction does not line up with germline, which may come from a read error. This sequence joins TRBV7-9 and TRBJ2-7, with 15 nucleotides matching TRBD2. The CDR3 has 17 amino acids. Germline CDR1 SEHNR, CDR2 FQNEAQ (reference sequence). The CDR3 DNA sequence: TGTTCCAGCAGCCCAACATTGGGACTAGCGGGGGGCTACGAGCAGTACTTC. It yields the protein CSSSPTLGLAGGYEQYF.

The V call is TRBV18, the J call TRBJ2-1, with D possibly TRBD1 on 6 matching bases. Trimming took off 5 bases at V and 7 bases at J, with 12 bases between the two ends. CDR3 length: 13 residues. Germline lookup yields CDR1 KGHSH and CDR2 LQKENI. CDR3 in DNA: TGTGCCAGCTCAGAACAGGGCTTAAATGAGCAGTTCTTC. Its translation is CASSEQGLNEQFF.

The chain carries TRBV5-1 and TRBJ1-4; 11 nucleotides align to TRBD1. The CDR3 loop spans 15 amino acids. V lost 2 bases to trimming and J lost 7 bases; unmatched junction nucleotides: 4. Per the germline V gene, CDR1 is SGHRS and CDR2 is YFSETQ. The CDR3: CASSFSGQGGEKLFF. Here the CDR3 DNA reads TGCGCCAGCAGCTTTTCGGGACAGGGGGGTGAAAAACTGTTTTTT.

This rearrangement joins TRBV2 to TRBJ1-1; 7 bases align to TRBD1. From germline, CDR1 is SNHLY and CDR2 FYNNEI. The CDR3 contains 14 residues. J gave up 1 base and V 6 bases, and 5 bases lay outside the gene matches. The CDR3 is CASRGDSKNTEAFF. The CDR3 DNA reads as TGTGCCAGCAGGGGGGACAGCAAGAACACTGAAGCTTTCTTT.

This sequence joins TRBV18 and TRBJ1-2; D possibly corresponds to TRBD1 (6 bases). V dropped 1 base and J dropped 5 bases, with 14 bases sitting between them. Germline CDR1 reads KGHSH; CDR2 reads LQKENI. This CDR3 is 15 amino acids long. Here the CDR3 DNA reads TGTGCCAGCTCACCACGGCAGGACAGCTATTATGGCTACACCTTC. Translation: CASSPRQDSYYGYTF.

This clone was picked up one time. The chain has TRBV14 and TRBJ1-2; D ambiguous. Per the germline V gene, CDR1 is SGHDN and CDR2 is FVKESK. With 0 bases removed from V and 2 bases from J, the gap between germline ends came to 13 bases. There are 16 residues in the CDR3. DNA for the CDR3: TGTGCCAGCAGCCAAGAATCTAGAGGGATGAACTATGGCTACACCTTC. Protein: CASSQESRGMNYGYTF.

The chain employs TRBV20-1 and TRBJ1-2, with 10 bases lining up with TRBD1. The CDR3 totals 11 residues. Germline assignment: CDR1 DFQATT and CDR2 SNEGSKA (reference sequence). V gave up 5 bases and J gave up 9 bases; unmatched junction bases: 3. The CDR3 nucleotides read TGCAGTGCTGGACAGGGGGAGAGCTACACCTTC. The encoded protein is CSAGQGESYTF.

The CDR3 loop is CASTPGLVINTGELFF. The DNA for the CDR3 is TGTGCCAGCACACCGGGACTAGTAATTAACACCGGGGAGCTGTTTTTT. This chain connects TRBV27 to TRBJ2-2, with 8 bases lining up with TRBD2. Germline V gene sequence: CDR1 MNHEY, CDR2 SMNVEV (reference sequence). J lost 2 bases, V lost 7 bases, and 9 bases had no gene match. This CDR3 contains 16 residues.

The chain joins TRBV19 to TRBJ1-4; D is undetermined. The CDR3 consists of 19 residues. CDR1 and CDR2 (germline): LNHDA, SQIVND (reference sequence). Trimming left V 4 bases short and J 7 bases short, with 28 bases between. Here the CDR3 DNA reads TGTGCCAGTAGTAAGCTTGCCTTGGAGGCTGCAGGAACGAGTGAAAAACTGTTTTTT. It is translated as CASSKLALEAAGTSEKLFF.

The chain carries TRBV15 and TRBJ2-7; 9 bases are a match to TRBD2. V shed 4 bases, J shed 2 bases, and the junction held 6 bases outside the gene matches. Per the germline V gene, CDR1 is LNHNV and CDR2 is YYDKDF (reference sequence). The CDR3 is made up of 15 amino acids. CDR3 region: CATSNSGGLPYEQYF. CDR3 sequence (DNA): TGTGCCACCAGCAATAGCGGGGGCCTACCCTACGAGCAGTACTTC.

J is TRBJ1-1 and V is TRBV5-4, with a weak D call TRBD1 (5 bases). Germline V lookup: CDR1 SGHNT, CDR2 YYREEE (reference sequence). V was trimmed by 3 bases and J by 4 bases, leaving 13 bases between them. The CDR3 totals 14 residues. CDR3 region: CASSSPGVTTEAFF. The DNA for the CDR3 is TGTGCCAGCAGCTCTCCGGGGGTAACCACTGAAGCTTTCTTT.

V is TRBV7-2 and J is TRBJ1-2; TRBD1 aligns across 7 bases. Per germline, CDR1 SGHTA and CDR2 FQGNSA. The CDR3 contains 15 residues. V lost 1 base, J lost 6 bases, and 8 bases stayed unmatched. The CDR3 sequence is CASSLVPGGIDGYTF. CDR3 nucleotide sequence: TGTGCCAGCAGCTTAGTCCCAGGGGGAATTGATGGCTACACCTTC.

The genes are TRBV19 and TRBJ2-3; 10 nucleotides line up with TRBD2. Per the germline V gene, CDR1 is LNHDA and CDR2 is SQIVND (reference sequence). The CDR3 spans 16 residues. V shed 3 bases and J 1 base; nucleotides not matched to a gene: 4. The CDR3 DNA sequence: TGTGCCAGTAGTATGAAGCGGGGGGGAGGCACAGATACGCAGTATTTT. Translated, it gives CASSMKRGGGTDTQYF.

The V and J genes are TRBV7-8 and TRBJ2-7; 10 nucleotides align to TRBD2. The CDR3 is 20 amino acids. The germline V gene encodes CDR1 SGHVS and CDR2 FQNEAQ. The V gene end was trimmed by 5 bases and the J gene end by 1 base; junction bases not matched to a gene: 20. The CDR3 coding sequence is TGTGCCAGCAGCCCCCGAGGGCTAGCGGGGGAACACCGCCCTTCCTACGAGCAGTACTTC. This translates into CASSPRGLAGEHRPSYEQYF.

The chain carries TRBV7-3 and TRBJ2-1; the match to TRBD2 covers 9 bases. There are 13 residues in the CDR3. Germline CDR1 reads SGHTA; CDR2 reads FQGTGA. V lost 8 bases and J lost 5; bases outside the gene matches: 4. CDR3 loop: CASAAGGDNEQFF. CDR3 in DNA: TGTGCCAGCGCCGCGGGGGGGGACAATGAGCAGTTCTTC.

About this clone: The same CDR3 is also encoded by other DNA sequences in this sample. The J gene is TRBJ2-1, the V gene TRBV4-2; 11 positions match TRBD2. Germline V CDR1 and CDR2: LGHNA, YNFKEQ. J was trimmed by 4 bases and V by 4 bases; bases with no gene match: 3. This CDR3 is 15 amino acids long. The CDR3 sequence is CASSPGTSGYNEQFF. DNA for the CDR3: TGTGCCAGCAGCCCGGGGACTAGCGGATACAATGAGCAGTTCTTC.